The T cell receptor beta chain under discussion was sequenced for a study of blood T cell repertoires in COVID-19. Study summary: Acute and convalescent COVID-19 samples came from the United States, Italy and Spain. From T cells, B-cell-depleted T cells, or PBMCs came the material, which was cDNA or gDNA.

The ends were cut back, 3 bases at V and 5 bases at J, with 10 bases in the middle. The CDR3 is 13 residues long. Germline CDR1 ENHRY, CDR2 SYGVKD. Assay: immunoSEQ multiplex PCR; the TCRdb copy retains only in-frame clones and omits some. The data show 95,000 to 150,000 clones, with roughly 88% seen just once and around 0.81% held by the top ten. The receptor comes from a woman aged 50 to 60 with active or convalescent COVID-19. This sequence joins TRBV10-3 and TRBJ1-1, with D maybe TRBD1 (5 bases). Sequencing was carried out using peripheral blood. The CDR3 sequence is CAISDGGITEAFF. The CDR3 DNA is TGTGCCATCAGTGACGGGGGGATAACTGAAGCTTTCTTT.